This entry features one TCR beta chain sequence. The data were taken from a study of CD8 T cells in Susac syndrome. RNA amounts of about 0.45 to 1 ug underwent reverse transcription with random hexamers. TCRdb passed the immunoSEQ multiplex PCR reads through MiXCR, listing each CDR3 protein once. The repertoire holds more than 130,000 distinct CDR3 sequences, 85% to 95% seen once, with 0.27% in the top ten. V was clipped by 4 bases and J by 7 bases, with 17 bases between them. The CDR3 sequence is 14 residues long. From germline, CDR1 is SEHNR and CDR2 FQNEAQ (reference sequence). Sequencing of TCR beta drew on CD8+ and CD4+ T cells from blood. Matching for age and sex applied to the controls, who were healthy donors.

Sequencing was carried out using CD8+ T cells from PBMCs. The receptor was isolated from a human donor in good health. This rearrangement joins TRBV7-9 to TRBJ2-7; D may match TRBD1 or TRBD2 (5 bases each). The CDR3 coding sequence is TGTGCCAGCAGCTCCGGGTTGAAGGGGAGAGAGCAGTACTTC. This encodes CASSSGLKGREQYF.